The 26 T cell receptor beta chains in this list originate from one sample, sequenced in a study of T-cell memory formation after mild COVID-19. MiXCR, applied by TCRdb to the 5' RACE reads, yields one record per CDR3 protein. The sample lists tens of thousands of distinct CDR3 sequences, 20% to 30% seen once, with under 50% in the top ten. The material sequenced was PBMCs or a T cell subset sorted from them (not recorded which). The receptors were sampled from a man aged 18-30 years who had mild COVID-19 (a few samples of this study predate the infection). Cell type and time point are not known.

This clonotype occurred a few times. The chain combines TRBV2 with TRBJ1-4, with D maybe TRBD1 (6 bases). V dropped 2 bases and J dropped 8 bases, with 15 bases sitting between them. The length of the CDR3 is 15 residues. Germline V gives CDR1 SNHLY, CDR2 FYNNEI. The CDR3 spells CASSESEATGEKLFF. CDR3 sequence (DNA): TGTGCCAGCAGTGAATCCGAAGCGACAGGAGAAAAACTGTTTTTT.

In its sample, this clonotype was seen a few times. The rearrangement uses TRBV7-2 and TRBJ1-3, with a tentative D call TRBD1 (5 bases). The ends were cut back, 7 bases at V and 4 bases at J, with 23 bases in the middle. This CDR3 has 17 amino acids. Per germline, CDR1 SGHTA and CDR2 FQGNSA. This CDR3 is CASTPMTRVFPGNTIYF. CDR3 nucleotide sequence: TGTGCCAGCACCCCAATGACCAGGGTTTTCCCCGGAAACACCATATATTTT.

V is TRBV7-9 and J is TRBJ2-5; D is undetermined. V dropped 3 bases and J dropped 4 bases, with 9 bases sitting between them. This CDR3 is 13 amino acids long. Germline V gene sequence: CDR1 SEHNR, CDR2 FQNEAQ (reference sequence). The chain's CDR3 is CASSFFGGETQYF. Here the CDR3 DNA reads TGTGCCAGCAGCTTCTTTGGTGGAGAGACCCAGTACTTC.

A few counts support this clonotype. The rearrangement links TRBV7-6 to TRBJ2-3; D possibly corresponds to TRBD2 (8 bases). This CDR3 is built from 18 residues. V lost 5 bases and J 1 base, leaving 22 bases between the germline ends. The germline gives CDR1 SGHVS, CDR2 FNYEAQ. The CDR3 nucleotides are TGTGCCAGCAGCGAGGGGGCTATCAGCGGGGGTGGCACAGATACGCAGTATTTT. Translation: CASSEGAISGGGTDTQYF.

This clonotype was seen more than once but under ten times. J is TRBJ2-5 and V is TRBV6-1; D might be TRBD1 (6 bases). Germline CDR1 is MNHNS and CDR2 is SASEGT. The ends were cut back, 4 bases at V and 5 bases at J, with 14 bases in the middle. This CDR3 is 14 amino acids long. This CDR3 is CASSALQGFETQYF. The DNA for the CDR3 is TGTGCCAGCAGTGCGCTACAGGGATTCGAGACCCAGTACTTC.

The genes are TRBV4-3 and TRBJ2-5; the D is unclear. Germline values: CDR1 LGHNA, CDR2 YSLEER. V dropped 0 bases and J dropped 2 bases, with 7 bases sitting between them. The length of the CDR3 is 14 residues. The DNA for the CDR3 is TGCGCCAGCAGCCAAGAGTGGGGTCAAGAGACCCAGTACTTC. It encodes CASSQEWGQETQYF.

The CDR3 coding sequence is TGTGCCAGCAGGTCGTCAGGGGTGAACGGGGAGCTGTTTTTT. This translates into CASRSSGVNGELFF. The chain recombines TRBV6-2 or TRBV6-3 with TRBJ2-2; maybe TRBD1 (6 bases). The CDR3 spans 14 residues. Germline V gene sequence: CDR1 MNHEY, CDR2 SVGEGT. Deletions cut 6 bases from V and 7 bases from J, with 15 bases between.

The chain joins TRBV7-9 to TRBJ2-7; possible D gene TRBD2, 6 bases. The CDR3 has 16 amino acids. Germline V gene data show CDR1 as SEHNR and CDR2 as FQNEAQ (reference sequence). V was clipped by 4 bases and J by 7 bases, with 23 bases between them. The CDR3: CASSSHLGGGLREQYF. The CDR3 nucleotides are TGTGCCAGCAGCTCCCATCTGGGGGGAGGCCTACGAGAGCAGTACTTC.

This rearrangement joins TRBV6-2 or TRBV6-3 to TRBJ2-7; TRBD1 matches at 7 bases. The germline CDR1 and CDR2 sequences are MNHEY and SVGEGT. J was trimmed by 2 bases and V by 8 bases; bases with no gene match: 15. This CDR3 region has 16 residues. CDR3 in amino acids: CASEGAARTDTYEQYF. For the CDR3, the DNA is TGTGCCAGCGAGGGGGCGGCGAGAACTGACACCTACGAGCAGTACTTC.

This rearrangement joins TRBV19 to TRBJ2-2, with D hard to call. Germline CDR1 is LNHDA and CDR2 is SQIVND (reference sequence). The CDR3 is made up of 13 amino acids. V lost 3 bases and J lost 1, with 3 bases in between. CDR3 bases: TGTGCCAGTAGTATTTTGAACACCGGGGAGCTGTTTTTT. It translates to CASSILNTGELFF.

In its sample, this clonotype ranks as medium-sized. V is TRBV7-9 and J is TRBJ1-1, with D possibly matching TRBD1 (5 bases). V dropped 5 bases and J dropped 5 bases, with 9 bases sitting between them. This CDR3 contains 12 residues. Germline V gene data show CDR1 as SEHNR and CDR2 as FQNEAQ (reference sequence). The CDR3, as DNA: TGTGCCAGCAGCCCCGGACAAACTGAAGCTTTCTTT. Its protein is CASSPGQTEAFF.

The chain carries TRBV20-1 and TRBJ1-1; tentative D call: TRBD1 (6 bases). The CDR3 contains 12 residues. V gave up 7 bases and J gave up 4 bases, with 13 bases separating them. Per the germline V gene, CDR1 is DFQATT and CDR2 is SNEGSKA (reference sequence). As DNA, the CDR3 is TGCAGTGTAAACCCAGGGGTCACTGAAGCTTTCTTT. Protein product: CSVNPGVTEAFF.

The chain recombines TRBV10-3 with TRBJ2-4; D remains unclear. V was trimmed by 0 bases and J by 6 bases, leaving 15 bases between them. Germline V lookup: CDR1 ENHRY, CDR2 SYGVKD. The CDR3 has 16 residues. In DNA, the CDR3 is TGTGCCATCAGTGAGTCAGCAATCGGCTTGGTAAACATTCAGTACTTC. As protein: CAISESAIGLVNIQYF.

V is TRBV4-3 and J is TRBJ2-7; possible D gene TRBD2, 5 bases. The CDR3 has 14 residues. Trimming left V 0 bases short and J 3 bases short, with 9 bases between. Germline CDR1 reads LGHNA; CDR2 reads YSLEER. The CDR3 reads CASSQDIGDYEQYF. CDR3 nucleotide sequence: TGCGCCAGCAGCCAAGATATCGGGGACTACGAGCAGTACTTC.

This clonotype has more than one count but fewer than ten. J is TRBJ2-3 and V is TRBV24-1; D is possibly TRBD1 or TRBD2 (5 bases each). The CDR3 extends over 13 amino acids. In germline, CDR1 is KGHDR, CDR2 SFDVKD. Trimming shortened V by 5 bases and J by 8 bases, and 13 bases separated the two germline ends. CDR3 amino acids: CATSAGTGATQYF. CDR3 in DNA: TGTGCCACCAGTGCAGGGACCGGAGCTACGCAGTATTTT.

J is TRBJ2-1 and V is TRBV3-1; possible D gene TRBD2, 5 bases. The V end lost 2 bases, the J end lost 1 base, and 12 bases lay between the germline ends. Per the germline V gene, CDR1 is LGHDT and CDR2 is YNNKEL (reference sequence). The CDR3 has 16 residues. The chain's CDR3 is CASSQFTSGSYNEQFF. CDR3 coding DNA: TGTGCCAGCAGCCAATTTACCAGCGGTTCCTACAATGAGCAGTTCTTC.

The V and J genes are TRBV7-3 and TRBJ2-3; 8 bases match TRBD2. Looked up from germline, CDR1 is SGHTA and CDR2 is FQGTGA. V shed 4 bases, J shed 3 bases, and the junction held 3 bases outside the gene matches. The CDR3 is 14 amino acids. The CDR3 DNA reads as TGTGCCAGCAGCTCCGGACTAGCAACAGATACGCAGTATTTT. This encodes CASSSGLATDTQYF.

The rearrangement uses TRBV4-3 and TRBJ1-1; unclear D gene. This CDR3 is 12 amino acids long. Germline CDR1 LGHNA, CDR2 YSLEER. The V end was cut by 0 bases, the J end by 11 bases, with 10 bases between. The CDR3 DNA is TGCGCCAGCAGCCAAGATATGGTAGAGGCTTTCTTT. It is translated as CASSQDMVEAFF.

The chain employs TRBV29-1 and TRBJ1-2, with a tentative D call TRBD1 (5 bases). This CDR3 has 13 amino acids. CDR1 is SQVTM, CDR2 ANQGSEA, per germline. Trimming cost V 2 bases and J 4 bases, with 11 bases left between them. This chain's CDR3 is CSVEPQGVYGYTF. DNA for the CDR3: TGCAGCGTTGAACCGCAGGGAGTCTATGGCTACACCTTC.

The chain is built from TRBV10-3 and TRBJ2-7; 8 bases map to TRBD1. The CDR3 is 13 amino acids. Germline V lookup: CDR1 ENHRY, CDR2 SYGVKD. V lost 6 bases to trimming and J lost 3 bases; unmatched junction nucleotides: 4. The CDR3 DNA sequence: TGTGCCATCAGGGACAGGGAGGACTACGAGCAGTACGTC. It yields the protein CAIRDREDYEQYV.

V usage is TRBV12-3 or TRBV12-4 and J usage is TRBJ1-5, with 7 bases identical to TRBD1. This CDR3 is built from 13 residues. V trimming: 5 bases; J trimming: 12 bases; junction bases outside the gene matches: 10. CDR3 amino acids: CASSTGDRERQHF. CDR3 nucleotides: TGTGCCAGCAGTACAGGGGACCGCGAGCGCCAGCATTTT.

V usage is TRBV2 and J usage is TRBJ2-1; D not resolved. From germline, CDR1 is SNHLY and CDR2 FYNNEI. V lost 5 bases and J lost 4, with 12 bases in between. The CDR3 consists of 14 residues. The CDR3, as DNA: TGTGCCAGCAGTAGACGGTCGGATTACAATGAGCAGTTCTTC. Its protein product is CASSRRSDYNEQFF.

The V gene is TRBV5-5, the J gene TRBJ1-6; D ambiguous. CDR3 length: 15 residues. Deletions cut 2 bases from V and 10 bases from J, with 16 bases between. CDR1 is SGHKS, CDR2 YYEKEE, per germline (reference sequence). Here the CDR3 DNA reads TGTGCCAGCAGCTTCAGTTCCGGGGTTATGTCACCCCTCCACTTT. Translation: CASSFSSGVMSPLHF.

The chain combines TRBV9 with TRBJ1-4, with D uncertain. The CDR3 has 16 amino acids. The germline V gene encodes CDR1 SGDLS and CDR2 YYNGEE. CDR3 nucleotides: TGTTCCCCCCCCGACACTCGAATTATGGGGAATGAAAAACTGTTTTTT. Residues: CSPPDTRIMGNEKLFF.

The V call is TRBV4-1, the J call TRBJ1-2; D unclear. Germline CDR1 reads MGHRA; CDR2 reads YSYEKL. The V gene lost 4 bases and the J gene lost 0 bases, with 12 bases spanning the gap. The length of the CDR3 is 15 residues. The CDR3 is CASSPELAPNYGYTF. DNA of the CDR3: TGCGCCAGCAGCCCGGAGTTGGCACCTAACTATGGCTACACCTTC.

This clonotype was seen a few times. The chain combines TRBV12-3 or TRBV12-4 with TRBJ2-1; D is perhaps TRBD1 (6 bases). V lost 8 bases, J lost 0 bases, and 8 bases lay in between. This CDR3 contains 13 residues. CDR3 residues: CASGGSSYNEQFF. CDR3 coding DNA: TGTGCCAGCGGGGGCAGCTCCTACAATGAGCAGTTCTTC.